The 19 T cell receptor beta chains listed next were all sequenced from one sample in a study of shared clonotypes between healthy human individuals. Repertoires were generated with immunoSEQ multiplex PCR, while TCRdb's copy carries only in-frame clones and drops some. Counted here are some 2,000,000 clones, 90% to 97% occurring once; the ten biggest clones make up around 0.13%. Sequencing was carried out using naive CD4+ T cells sorted from blood. Described subset: CD45RA+ positively selected. The source of these receptors is a man between 18 and 35 years old in good health.

The CDR3 protein is CASSPRGDRAFSGNTIYF. CDR3 sequence (DNA): TGTGCCAGCAGCCCCAGAGGGGACAGGGCCTTCTCTGGAAACACCATATATTTT. This sequence joins TRBV9 and TRBJ1-3; 9 nucleotides agree with TRBD1. Germline CDR1 is SGDLS and CDR2 is YYNGEE. The CDR3 covers 18 residues. Trimming took 4 bases from V and 0 from J; bases not matched to a gene: 11.

The CDR3 protein is CASSLPGAYGYTF. For the CDR3, the DNA is TGTGCCAGCAGCTTGCCGGGGGCATATGGCTACACCTTC. The rearrangement uses TRBV7-9 and TRBJ1-2; TRBD1 might be the D (6 bases). The CDR3 runs to 13 residues. V shed 3 bases and J shed 5 bases, with 10 bases lying between them. Germline CDR1 is SEHNR and CDR2 is FQNEAQ (reference sequence).

With respect to this clone: This sample also contains other DNA sequences that code for the same CDR3. J is TRBJ2-7 and V is TRBV5-6, with D perhaps being TRBD1 or TRBD2 (5 bases each). Trimming took 0 bases from V and 6 from J, leaving 10 bases between them. Germline CDR1 and CDR2: SGHDT and YYEEEE. The CDR3 has 13 residues. The DNA of the CDR3 is TGTGCCAGCAGCTTGGTCGGGGCCGGCGAGCAGTACTTC. Translation gives CASSLVGAGEQYF.

V is TRBV18 and J is TRBJ1-1; the D is unclear. This CDR3 spans 13 amino acids. V was pared by 3 bases and J by 7 bases, with 12 bases between. Germline V lookup: CDR1 KGHSH, CDR2 LQKENI. The CDR3 DNA reads TGTGCCAGCTCACCCCAACGGGAACATGAAGCTTTCTTT. It yields the protein CASSPQREHEAFF.

The rearrangement links TRBV11-2 to TRBJ1-4; tentatively, D is TRBD1 (5 bases). The germline gives CDR1 SGHAT, CDR2 FQNNGV. Trimming stripped 0 bases from V and 10 bases from J, with 9 bases between. The CDR3 has 13 amino acids. CDR3 protein: CASSLEARAKLFF. The DNA for the CDR3 is TGTGCCAGCAGCTTAGAGGCCAGGGCAAAACTGTTTTTT.

The chain recombines TRBV28 with TRBJ2-7; TRBD2 might be the D (6 bases). The germline V and J ends were trimmed by 3 bases and 9 bases, with 9 bases remaining between them. The CDR3 runs to 11 residues. CDR1 MDHEN and CDR2 SYDVKM come from the germline V gene. The CDR3 nucleotides are TGTGCCAGCAGTTTGTACGGGGGGCAGTACTTC. The encoded protein is CASSLYGGQYF.

The chain employs TRBV9 and TRBJ1-3, with D unclear. The CDR3 is 15 amino acids. The V end lost 0 bases, the J end lost 4 bases, and 11 bases lay between the germline ends. Germline values: CDR1 SGDLS, CDR2 YYNGEE. CDR3 region: CASSVGWVGGNTIYF. CDR3 coding DNA: TGTGCCAGCAGCGTAGGGTGGGTAGGAGGAAACACCATATATTTT.

On this clone itself: Additional DNA sequences in this sample encode the identical CDR3. The V call is TRBV20-1, the J call TRBJ1-1; 7 bases are shared with TRBD1. The CDR3 has 11 amino acids. J gave up 4 bases and V 7 bases, and 3 bases lay outside the gene matches. Germline assignment: CDR1 DFQATT and CDR2 SNEGSKA (reference sequence). The CDR3 region has the DNA TGCAGTGGACAGGGTGGCACTGAAGCTTTCTTT. Amino acids: CSGQGGTEAFF.

The chain is built from TRBV6-5 and TRBJ1-1; D gene uncertain. V lost 6 bases and J lost 5, with 13 bases in between. Germline loops: CDR1 MNHEY, CDR2 SVGAGI. The CDR3 has 13 residues. The CDR3 loop is CASRIGLKTEAFF. The CDR3 region has the DNA TGTGCCAGCAGGATAGGGCTAAAGACTGAAGCTTTCTTT.

J is TRBJ1-1 and V is TRBV6-5, with D perhaps matching TRBD1 (6 bases). Germline lookup yields CDR1 MNHEY and CDR2 SVGAGI. There are 14 residues in the CDR3. V was trimmed by 6 bases and J by 4 bases, leaving 15 bases between them. CDR3 bases: TGTGCCAGCAGATCGGACAGCCGACCCACTGAAGCTTTCTTT. Translation: CASRSDSRPTEAFF.

The V and J genes are TRBV18 and TRBJ2-1, with D uncertain. Trimming removed 6 bases at V and 12 bases at J, with 21 bases between. This CDR3 contains 14 residues. CDR1 and CDR2 (germline): KGHSH, LQKENI. The CDR3 loop reads CASSSQDEALGQFF. In DNA, the CDR3 is TGTGCCAGCTCTTCCCAGGACGAGGCCCTTGGGCAGTTCTTC. Supplemented by reference TRBV18 and TRBJ2-1, the full variable domain reads NAGVMQNPRHLVRRRGQEARLRCSPMKGHSHVYWYRQLPEEGLKFMVYLQKENIIDESGMPKERFSAEFPKEGPSILRIQQVVRGDSAAYFCASSSQDEALGQFFGPGTRLTVL.

This clone has only one observation. This rearrangement joins TRBV25-1 to TRBJ1-2; 12 positions agree with TRBD1. This CDR3 contains 17 residues. In germline, CDR1 is MGHDK, CDR2 SYGVNS. The V gene end was trimmed by 5 bases and the J gene end by 3 bases; junction bases not matched to a gene: 10. CDR3 sequence reads: CASSRSTGTGGYYGYTF. The CDR3 region has the DNA TGTGCCAGCAGTCGATCTACCGGGACAGGGGGCTACTATGGCTACACCTTC.

The CDR3 spells CASSEPPFREKLFF. The CDR3 DNA reads TGTGCCAGCAGTGAACCCCCGTTCCGTGAAAAACTGTTTTTT. This rearrangement joins TRBV6-1 to TRBJ1-4, with D unresolved. CDR3 length equals 14 residues. V gave up 2 bases and J gave up 7 bases, with 11 bases separating them. Germline V gives CDR1 MNHNS, CDR2 SASEGT.

The rearrangement links TRBV30 to TRBJ1-2, with 10 bases matching TRBD1. V was clipped by 0 bases and J by 4 bases; unmatched bases: 5. CDR3 length: 15 residues. Germline V gives CDR1 GTSNPN, CDR2 SVGIG (reference sequence). The CDR3 loop reads CAWSVGDRGSYGYTF. The CDR3 DNA is TGTGCCTGGAGTGTGGGGGACAGGGGATCCTATGGCTACACCTTC. Full variable domain (missing parts from reference TRBV30 and TRBJ1-2): SQTIHQWPATLVQPVGSPLSLECTVEGTSNPNLYWYRQAAGRGLQLLFYSVGIGQISSEVPQNLSASRPQDRQFILSSKKLLLSDSGFYLCAWSVGDRGSYGYTFGSGTRLTVV.

CDR3 nucleotides: TGTGCCAGCAGCCAACTGACTAGCGGGGGCTACGAGCAGTACTTC. Protein product: CASSQLTSGGYEQYF. V gene TRBV7-9 combines with J gene TRBJ2-7; 12 bases fit TRBD2. CDR1 is SEHNR and CDR2 is FQNEAQ in the germline V gene (reference sequence). V was pared by 5 bases and J by 3 bases, with 5 bases of the junction left unmatched. CDR3 length: 15 residues.

This chain links TRBV18 with TRBJ2-7, with D possibly matching TRBD1 (7 bases). The germline CDR1 and CDR2 sequences are KGHSH and LQKENI. The CDR3 consists of 15 residues. V shed 4 bases and J shed 3 bases, with 16 bases lying between them. CDR3 nucleotides: TGTGCCAGCTCACTCGACAGGGAGGCCAACTACGAGCAGTACTTC. Amino acid sequence: CASSLDREANYEQYF.

The chain uses TRBV5-6 and TRBJ1-4; D call uncertain. Deletions cut 0 bases from V and 3 bases from J, with 6 bases between. This CDR3 has 14 residues. CDR1 is SGHDT and CDR2 is YYEEEE in the germline V gene. CDR3 amino acids: CASSLAASNEKLFF. DNA of the CDR3: TGTGCCAGCAGCTTGGCGGCGTCTAATGAAAAACTGTTTTTT.

The CDR3 DNA sequence: TGCGCCAGCAGCACCCGGACAGGGCTGACTGAAGCTTTCTTT. Translation gives CASSTRTGLTEAFF. This chain links TRBV5-1 with TRBJ1-1; 8 positions agree with TRBD1. The junction had 7 bases not matched to a gene; V was cut back by 4 bases and J by 5 bases. Germline-derived CDR1 and CDR2 are SGHRS and YFSETQ. The CDR3 is 14 residues long.

The chain has TRBV11-3 and TRBJ2-7, with unresolved D. The CDR3 covers 15 residues. CDR1 and CDR2 (germline): SGHNT, YENEEA. V dropped 0 bases and J dropped 3 bases, with 12 bases sitting between them. This CDR3 is CASSLEAGSGYEQYF. The CDR3 coding sequence is TGTGCCAGCAGCTTAGAGGCAGGTAGTGGCTACGAGCAGTACTTC. The full variable domain, in which reference TRBV11-3 and TRBJ2-7 provide the parts outside the CDR3, is EAGVVQSPRYKIIEKKQPVAFWCNPISGHNTLYWYLQNLGQGPELLIRYENEEAVDDSQLPKDRFSAERLKGVDSTLKIQPAELGDSAVYLCASSLEAGSGYEQYFGPGTRLTVT.